This T cell receptor (beta chain) was obtained from a study of blood T cell repertoires in COVID-19. TCRdb's copy holds only in-frame clones and misses some; the assay was immunoSEQ multiplex PCR. The sample yields over 200,000 clones, 75% to 90% seen once. Seattle patient enrollment occurred during active infection, with longitudinal follow-up thereafter. V was pared by 5 bases and J by 1 base, with 7 bases of the junction left unmatched. The germline gives CDR1 SGHVS, CDR2 FQNEAQ. The CDR3 totals 15 residues. Sequencing input: peripheral blood. V and J are TRBV7-8 and TRBJ2-5; 7 bases fit TRBD1. This clonotype was obtained from a man younger than 45 with COVID-19, enrolled during active disease. CDR3 bases: TGTGCCAGCAGCGCTTGGACAGGAGCCCAAGAGACCCAGTACTTC. Translation gives CASSAWTGAQETQYF.